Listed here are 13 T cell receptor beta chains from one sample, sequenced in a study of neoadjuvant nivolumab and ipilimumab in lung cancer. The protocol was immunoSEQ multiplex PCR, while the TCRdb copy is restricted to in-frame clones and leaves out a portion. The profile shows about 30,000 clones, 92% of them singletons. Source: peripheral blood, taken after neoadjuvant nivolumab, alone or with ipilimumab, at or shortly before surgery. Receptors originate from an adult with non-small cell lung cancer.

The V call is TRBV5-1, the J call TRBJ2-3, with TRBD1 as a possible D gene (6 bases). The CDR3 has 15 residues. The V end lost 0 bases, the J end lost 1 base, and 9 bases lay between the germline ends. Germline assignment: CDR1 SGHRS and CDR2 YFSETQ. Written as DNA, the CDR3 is TGCGCCAGCAGCTTGGCCGCAGGGGGCACAGATACGCAGTATTTT. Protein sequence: CASSLAAGGTDTQYF.

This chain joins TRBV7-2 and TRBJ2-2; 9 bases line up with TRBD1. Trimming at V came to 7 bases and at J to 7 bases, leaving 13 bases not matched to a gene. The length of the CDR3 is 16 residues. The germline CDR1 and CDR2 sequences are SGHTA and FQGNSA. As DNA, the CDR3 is TGTGCCAGCACCTCCAGGGACAGGGCGTTCGGCGGGGAGCTGTTTTTT. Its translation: CASTSRDRAFGGELFF.

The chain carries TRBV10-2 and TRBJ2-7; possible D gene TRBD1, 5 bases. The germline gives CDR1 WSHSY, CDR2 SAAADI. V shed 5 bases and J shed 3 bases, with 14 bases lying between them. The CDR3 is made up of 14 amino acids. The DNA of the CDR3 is TGCGCCAGCAGTCGCTCAGGGAATGTCTACGAGCAGTACTTC. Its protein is CASSRSGNVYEQYF.

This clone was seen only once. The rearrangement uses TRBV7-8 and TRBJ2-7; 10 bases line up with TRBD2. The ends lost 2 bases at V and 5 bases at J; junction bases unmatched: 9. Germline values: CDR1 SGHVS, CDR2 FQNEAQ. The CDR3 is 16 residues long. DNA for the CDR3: TGTGCCAGCAGCTTACGGCTAGCGGGAGTATTCCACGAGCAGTACTTC. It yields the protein CASSLRLAGVFHEQYF. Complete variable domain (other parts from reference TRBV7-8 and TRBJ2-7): GAGVSQSPRYKVAKRGQDVALRCDPISGHVSLFWYQQALGQGPEFLTYFQNEAQLDKSGLPSDRFFAERPEGSVSTLKIQRTQQEDSAVYLCASSLRLAGVFHEQYFGPGTRLTVT.

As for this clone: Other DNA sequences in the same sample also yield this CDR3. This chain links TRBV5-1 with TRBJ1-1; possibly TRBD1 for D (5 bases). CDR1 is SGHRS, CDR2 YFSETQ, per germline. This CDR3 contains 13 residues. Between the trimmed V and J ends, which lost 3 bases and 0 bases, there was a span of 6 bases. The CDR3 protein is CASSSGLNTEAFF. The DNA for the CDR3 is TGCGCCAGCAGCTCGGGACTGAACACTGAAGCTTTCTTT.

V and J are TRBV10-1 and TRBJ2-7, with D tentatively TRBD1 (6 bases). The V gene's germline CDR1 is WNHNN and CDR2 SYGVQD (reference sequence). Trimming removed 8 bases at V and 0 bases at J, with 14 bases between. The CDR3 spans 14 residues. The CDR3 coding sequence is TGCGCCAGCCCTACGCAGGGGACCTCCTACGAGCAGTACTTC. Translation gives CASPTQGTSYEQYF.

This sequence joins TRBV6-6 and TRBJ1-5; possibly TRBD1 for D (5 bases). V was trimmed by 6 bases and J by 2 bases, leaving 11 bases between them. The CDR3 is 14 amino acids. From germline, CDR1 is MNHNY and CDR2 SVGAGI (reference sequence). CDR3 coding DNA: TGTGCCAGCAGCCATGGGGACGGCAATCAGCCCCAGCATTTT. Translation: CASSHGDGNQPQHF.

CDR3 region: CSVDWQGRGETQYF. For the CDR3, the DNA is TGCAGCGTTGATTGGCAGGGAAGGGGGGAGACCCAGTACTTC. The chain combines TRBV29-1 with TRBJ2-5, with D perhaps matching TRBD1 (6 bases). The CDR3 totals 14 residues. Trimming shortened V by 3 bases and J by 5 bases, and 16 bases separated the two germline ends. Germline V CDR1 and CDR2: SQVTM, ANQGSEA. The full variable domain, rest sourced from reference TRBV29-1 and TRBJ2-5, is SAVISQKPSRDICQRGTSLTIQCQVDSQVTMMFWYRQQPGQSLTLIATANQGSEATYESGFVIDKFPISRPNLTFSTLTVSNMSPEDSSIYLCSVDWQGRGETQYFGPGTRLLVL.

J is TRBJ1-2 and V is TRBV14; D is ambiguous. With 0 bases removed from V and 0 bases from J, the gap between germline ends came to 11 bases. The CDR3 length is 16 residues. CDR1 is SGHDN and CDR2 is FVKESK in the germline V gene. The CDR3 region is CASSQEADNTNYGYTF. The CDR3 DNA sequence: TGTGCCAGCAGCCAAGAGGCAGACAATACTAACTATGGCTACACCTTC.

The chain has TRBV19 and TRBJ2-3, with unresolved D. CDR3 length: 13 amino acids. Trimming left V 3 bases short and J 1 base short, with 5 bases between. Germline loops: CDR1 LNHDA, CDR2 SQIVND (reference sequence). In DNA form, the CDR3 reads TGTGCCAGTAGTATGCAGCGCACAGATACGCAGTATTTT. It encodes CASSMQRTDTQYF.

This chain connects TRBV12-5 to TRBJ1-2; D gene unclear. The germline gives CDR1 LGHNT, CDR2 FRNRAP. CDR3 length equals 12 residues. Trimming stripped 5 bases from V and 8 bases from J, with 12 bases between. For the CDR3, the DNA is TGTGCTAGTGGTCCCGAGGTGAGAGGCTACACCTTC. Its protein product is CASGPEVRGYTF.

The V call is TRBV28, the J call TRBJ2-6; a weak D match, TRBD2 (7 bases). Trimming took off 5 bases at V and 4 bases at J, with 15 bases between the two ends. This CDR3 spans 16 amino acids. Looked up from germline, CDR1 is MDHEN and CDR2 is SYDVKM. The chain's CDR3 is CASSLSGGYGANVLTF. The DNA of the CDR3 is TGTGCCAGCAGTCTCTCGGGGGGCTACGGGGCCAACGTCCTGACTTTC. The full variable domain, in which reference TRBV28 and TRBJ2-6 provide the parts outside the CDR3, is DVKVTQSSRYLVKRTGEKVFLECVQDMDHENMFWYRQDPGLGLRLIYFSYDVKMKEKGDIPEGYSVSREKKERFSLILESASTNQTSMYLCASSLSGGYGANVLTFGAGSRLTVL.

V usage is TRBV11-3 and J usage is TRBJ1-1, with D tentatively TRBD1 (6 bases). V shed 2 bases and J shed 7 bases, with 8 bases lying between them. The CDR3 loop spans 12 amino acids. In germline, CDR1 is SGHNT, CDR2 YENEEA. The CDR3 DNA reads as TGTGCCAGCAGCTTAACAGGGAATGAAGCTTTCTTT. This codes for CASSLTGNEAFF.